The clone carrying this T cell receptor (beta chain) was seen more than once but under ten times. Antigen unknown. The authors reverse transcribed all of the isolated RNA, so sequencing captured expressed TCRB transcripts. Regulatory, naive and central memory T cell samples averaged approximately 3.4 million reads. TCRdb's copy holds only in-frame clones and misses some; the assay was immunoSEQ multiplex PCR. The profile shows some 640,000 clones, around 15% of them singletons. This sample was taken from a study of beta chain features in type 1 diabetes. Study in general: Healthy donors and patients had similar age, gender and cell yields. Overall study results and limits: Significant though moderate, a shortening of TCRB CDR3s appeared in all four CD4+ subsets of Type 1 diabetes patients. Individuals with type 1 diabetes displayed fewer insertions and more deletions at VDJ junctions. Compared to healthy donors, patients appeared to have naive, central memory and Treg TCRB repertoires that were more alike.

The CDR3 consists of 16 residues. V was trimmed by 2 bases and J by 2 bases, leaving 15 bases between them. Germline V CDR1 and CDR2: SNHLY, FYNNEI. The sequence derives from a man aged 18 to 29 with type 1 diabetes. The chain links TRBV2 to TRBJ1-2; no definite D call. Sequencing was done on a sample of naive CD4+ T cells from blood. CDR3 sequence (DNA): TGTGCCAGCAGTGAACACGTCTTAACATGGAACTATGGCTACACCTTC. The encoded protein is CASSEHVLTWNYGYTF. Full variable domain (rest looked up from reference TRBV2 and TRBJ1-2): EPEVTQTPSHQVTQMGQEVILRCVPISNHLYFYWYRQILGQKVEFLVSFYNNEISEKSEIFDDQFSVERPDGSNFTLKIRSTKLEDSAMYFCASSEHVLTWNYGYTFGSGTRLTVV.